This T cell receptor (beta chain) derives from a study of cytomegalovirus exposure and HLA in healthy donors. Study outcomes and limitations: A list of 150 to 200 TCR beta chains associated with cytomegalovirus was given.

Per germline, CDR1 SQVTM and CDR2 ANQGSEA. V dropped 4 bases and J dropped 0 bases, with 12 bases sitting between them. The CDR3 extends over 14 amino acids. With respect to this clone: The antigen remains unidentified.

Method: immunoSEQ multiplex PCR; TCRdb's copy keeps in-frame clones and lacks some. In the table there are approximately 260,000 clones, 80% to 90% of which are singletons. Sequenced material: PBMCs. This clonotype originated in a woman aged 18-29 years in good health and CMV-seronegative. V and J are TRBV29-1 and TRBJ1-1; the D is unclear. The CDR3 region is CSVGPRTLNTEAFF. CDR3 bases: TGCAGCGTTGGTCCACGGACTTTGAACACTGAAGCTTTCTTT. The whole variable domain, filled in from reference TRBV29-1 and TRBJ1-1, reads SAVISQKPSRDICQRGTSLTIQCQVDSQVTMMFWYRQQPGQSLTLIATANQGSEATYESGFVIDKFPISRPNLTFSTLTVSNMSPEDSSIYLCSVGPRTLNTEAFFGQGTRLTVV.